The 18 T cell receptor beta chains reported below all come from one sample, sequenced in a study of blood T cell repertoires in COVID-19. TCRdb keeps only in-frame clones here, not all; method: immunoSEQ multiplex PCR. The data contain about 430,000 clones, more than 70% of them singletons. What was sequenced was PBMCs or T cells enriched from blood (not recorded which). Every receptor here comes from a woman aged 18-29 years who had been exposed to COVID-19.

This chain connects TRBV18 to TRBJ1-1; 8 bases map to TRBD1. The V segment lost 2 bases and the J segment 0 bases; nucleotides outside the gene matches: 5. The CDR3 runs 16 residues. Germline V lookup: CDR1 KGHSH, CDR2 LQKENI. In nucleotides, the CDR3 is TGTGCCAGCTCACCAGCTAACAGGGGGATGAACACTGAAGCTTTCTTT. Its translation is CASSPANRGMNTEAFF.

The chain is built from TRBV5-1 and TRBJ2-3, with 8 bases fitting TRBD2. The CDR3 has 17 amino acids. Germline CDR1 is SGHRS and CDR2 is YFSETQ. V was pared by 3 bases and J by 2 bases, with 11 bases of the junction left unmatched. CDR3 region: CASSWAPSGGPTDTQYF. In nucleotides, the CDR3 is TGCGCCAGCAGCTGGGCCCCCAGCGGGGGACCCACAGATACGCAGTATTTT.

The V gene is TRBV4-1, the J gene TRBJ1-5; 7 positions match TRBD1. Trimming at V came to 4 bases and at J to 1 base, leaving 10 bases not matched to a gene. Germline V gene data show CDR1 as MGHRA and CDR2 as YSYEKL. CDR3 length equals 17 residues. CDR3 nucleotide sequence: TGCGCCAGCAGCCCTACAGGGGACCCTTTCAGCAATCAGCCCCAGCATTTT. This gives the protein CASSPTGDPFSNQPQHF.

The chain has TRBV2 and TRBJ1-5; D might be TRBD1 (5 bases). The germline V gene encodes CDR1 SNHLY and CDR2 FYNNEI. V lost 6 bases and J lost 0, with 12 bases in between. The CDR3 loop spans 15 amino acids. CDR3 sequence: CASRRDLLSNQPQHF. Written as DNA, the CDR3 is TGTGCCAGCAGAAGGGACTTACTTAGCAATCAGCCCCAGCATTTT.

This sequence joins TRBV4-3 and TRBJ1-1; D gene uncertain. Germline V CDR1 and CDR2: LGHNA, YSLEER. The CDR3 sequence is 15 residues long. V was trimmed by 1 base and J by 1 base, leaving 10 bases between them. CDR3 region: CASSQGGGSNTEAFF. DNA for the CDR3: TGCGCCAGCAGCCAAGGAGGAGGGTCGAACACTGAAGCTTTCTTT.

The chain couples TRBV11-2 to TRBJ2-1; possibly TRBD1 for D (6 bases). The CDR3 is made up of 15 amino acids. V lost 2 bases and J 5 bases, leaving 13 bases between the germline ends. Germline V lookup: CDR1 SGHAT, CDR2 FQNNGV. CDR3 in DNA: TGTGCCAGCAGCTTACCTTTACAGGGTAACAATGAGCAGTTCTTC. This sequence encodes CASSLPLQGNNEQFF.

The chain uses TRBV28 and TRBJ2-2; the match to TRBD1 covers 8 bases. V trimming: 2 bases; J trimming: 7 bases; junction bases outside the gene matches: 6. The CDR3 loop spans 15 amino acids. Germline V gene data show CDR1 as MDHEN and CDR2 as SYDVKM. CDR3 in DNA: TGTGCCAGCAGTTTAGGGCGGACAGGGTTCGGGGAGCTGTTTTTT. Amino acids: CASSLGRTGFGELFF.

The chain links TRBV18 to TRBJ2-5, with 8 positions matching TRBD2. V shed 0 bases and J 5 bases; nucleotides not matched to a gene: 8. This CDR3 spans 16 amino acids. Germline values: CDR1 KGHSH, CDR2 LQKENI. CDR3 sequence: CASSPPSGRAGETQYF. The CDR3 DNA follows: TGTGCCAGCTCACCACCGTCCGGGAGGGCCGGGGAGACCCAGTACTTC.

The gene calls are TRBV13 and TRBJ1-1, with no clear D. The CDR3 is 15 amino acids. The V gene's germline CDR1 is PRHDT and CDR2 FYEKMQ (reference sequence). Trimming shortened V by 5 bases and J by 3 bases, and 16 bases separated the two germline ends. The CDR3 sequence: CASSHFSGGYTEAFF. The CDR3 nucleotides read TGTGCCAGCAGCCACTTCTCAGGAGGGTACACTGAAGCTTTCTTT.

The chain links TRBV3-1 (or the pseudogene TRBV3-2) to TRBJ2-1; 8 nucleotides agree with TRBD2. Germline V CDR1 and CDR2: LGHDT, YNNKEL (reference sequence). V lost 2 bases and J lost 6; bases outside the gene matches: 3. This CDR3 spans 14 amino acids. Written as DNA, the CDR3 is TGTGCCAGCAGCCAACCCGGGACTAGCAATGAGCAGTTCTTC. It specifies CASSQPGTSNEQFF.

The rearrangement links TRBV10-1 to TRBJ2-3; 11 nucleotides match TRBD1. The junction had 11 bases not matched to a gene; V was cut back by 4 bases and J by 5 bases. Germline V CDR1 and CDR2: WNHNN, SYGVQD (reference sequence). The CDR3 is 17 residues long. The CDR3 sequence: CASSGAQGQGEVDTQYF. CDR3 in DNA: TGCGCCAGCAGTGGAGCCCAGGGACAGGGGGAAGTAGATACGCAGTATTTT.

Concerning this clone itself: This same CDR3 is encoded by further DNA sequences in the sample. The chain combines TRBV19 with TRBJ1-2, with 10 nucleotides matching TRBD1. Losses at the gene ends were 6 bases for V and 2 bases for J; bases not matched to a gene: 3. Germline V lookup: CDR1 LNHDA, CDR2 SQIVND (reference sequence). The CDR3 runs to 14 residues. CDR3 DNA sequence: TGTGCCAGTAGCCCGGGACAGGGGAACTATGGCTACACCTTC. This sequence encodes CASSPGQGNYGYTF.

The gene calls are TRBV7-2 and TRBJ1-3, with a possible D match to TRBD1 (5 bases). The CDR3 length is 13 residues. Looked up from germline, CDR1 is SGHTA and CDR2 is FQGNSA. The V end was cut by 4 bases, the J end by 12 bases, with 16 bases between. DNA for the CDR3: TGTGCCAGCAGCTCAGGGTCGGGTTTTGGCATATATTTT. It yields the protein CASSSGSGFGIYF.

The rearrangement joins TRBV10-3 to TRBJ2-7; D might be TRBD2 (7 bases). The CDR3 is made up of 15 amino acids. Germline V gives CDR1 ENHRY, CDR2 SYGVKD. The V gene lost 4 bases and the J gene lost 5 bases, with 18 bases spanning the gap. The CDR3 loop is CAISGSGGAGDEQYF. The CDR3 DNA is TGTGCCATCAGTGGTTCTGGGGGCGCGGGGGACGAGCAGTACTTC.

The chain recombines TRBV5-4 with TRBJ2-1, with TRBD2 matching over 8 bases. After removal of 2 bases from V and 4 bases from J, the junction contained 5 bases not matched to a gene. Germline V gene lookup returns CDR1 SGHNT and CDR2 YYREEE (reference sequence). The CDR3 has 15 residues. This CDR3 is CASSFTSGLYNEQFF. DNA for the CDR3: TGTGCCAGCAGCTTCACTAGCGGCTTATACAATGAGCAGTTCTTC.

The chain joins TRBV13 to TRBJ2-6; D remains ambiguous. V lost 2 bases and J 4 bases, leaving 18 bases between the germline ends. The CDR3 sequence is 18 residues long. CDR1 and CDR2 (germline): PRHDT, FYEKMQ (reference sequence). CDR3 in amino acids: CASSLISQVADGANVLTF. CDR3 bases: TGTGCCAGCAGCTTAATTTCCCAGGTGGCAGACGGGGCCAACGTCCTGACTTTC.

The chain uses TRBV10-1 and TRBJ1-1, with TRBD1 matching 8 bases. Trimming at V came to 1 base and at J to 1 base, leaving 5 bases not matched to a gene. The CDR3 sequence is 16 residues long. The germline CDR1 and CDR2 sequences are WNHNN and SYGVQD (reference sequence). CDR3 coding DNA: TGCGCCAGCAGTGAGTTTCGGACAGGGAAGAACACTGAAGCTTTCTTT. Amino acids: CASSEFRTGKNTEAFF.

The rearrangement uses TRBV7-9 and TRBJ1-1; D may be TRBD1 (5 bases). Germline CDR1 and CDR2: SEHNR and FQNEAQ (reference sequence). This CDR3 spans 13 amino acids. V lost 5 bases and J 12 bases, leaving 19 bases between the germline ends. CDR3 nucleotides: TGTGCCAGCAGCATAGAGGGCCGGACAATACCTTTCTTT. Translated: CASSIEGRTIPFF.